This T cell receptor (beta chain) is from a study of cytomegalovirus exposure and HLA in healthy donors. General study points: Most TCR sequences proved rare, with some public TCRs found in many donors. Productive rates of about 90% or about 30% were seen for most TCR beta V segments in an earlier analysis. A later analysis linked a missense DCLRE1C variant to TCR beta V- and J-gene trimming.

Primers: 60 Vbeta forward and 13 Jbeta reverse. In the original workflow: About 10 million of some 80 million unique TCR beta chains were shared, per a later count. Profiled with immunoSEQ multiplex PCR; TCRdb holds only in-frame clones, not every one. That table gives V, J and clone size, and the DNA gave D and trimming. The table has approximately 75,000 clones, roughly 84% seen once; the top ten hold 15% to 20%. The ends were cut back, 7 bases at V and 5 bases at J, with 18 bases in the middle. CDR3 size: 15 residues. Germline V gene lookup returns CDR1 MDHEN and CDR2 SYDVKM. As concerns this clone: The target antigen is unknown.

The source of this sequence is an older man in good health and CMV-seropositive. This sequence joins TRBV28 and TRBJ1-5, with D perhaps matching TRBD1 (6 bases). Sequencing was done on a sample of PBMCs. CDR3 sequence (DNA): TGTGCCAGCATGGTACCCTGGGACAACGATCAGCCCCAGCATTTT. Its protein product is CASMVPWDNDQPQHF.